The sample holds a few counts of the clone carrying this T cell receptor beta chain. Its antigen is undetermined. V lost 6 bases and J 5 bases, leaving 20 bases between the germline ends. Per the germline V gene, CDR1 is DFQATT and CDR2 is SNEGSKA (reference sequence). CDR3 length: 14 residues. The data derive from a study of T cell repertoires and leukemia-associated antigens. TCRdb independently ran MiXCR on the 5' RACE reads; one entry per CDR3 protein. The sample holds 7,500 to 10,000 distinct CDR3 sequences; less than 55% are singletons and the top ten take around 55%. The chain is built from TRBV20-1 and TRBJ2-7, with D possibly TRBD1 on 7 matching bases. This receptor was obtained from a female donor in good health. The sample comprised CD3+ T cells sorted from blood and cultured. The chain's CDR3 is CSAQGGTGVHEQYF. The CDR3 region has the DNA TGCAGTGCCCAGGGGGGTACGGGGGTCCACGAGCAGTACTTC.